This T cell receptor beta chain is drawn from a study of graft-versus-host responses after intestinal transplantation. This clone was detected only once. Measured with immunoSEQ multiplex PCR; TCRdb has only the in-frame clones, and not every one. The sample holds just over 40,000 clones; about 90% are singletons and the top ten take 2% to 2.5%. The sequence derives from a human patient who received an intestinal transplant, so some T cells may come from the graft donor. Material: PBMCs, obtained around 330 days after intestinal transplant.

The DNA of the CDR3 is TGCGCCAGCAGCTTCGACAGGGCGTACGAGCAGTACTTC. Its translation is CASSFDRAYEQYF. The chain uses TRBV4-1 and TRBJ2-7, with 7 nucleotides matching TRBD1. The length of the CDR3 is 13 residues. CDR1 is MGHRA and CDR2 is YSYEKL in the germline V gene. V shed 5 bases and J 4 bases; nucleotides not matched to a gene: 5.